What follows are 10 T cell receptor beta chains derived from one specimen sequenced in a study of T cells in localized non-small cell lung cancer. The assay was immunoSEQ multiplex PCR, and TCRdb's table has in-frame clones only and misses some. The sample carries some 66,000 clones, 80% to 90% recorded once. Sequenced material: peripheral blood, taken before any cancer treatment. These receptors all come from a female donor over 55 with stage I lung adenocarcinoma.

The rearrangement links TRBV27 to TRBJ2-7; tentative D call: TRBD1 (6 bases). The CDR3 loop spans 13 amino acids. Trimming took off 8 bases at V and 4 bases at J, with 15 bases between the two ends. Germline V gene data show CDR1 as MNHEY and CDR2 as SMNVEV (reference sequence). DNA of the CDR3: TGTGCCAGCTCGAGGGGGTTCCCGTACGAGCAGTACTTC. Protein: CASSRGFPYEQYF.

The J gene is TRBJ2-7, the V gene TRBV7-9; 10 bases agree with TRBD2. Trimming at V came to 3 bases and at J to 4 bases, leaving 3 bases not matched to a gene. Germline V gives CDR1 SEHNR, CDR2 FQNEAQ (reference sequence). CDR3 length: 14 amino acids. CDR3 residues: CASSFVGLAYEQYF. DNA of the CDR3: TGTGCCAGCAGCTTCGTGGGACTAGCGTACGAGCAGTACTTC.

CDR3: CASSIGGARSNQPQHF. CDR3 DNA sequence: TGTGCCAGTAGTATCGGAGGGGCGCGAAGCAATCAGCCCCAGCATTTT. The V call is TRBV19, the J call TRBJ1-5; the D gene is possibly TRBD1 (5 bases). From germline, CDR1 is LNHDA and CDR2 SQIVND (reference sequence). The CDR3 is 16 residues long. The V end lost 3 bases, the J end lost 1 base, and 13 bases lay between the germline ends.

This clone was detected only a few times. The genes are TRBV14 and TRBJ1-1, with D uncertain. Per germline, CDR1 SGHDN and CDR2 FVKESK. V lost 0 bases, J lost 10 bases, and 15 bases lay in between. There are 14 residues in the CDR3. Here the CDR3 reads CASSQEGLGKRAFF. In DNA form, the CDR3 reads TGTGCCAGCAGCCAAGAAGGTCTCGGGAAGCGAGCTTTCTTT.

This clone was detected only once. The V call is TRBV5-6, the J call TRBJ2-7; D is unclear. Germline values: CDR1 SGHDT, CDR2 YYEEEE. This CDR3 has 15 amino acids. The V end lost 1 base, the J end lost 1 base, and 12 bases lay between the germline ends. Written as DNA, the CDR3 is TGTGCCAGCAGCTTGTTTTGGCAGGCTTCCTACGAGCAGTACTTC. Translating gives CASSLFWQASYEQYF.

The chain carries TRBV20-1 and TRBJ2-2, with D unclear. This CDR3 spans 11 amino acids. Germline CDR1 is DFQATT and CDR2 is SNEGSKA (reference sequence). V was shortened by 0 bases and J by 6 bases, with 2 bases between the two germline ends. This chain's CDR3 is CSARDAGELFF. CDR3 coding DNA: TGCAGTGCTAGAGATGCCGGGGAGCTGTTTTTT.

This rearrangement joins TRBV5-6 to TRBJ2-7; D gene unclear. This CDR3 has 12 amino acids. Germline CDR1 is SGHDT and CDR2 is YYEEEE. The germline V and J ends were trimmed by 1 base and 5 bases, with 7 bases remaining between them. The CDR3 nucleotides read TGTGCCAGCAGCTTGATCCCCGACGAGCAGTACTTC. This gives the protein CASSLIPDEQYF.

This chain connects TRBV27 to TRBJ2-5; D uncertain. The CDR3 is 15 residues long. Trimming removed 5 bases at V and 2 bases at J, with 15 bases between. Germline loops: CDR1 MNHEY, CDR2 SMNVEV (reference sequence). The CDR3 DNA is TGTGCCAGCAGTCGGTCGCAGGCTCCTCAAGAGACCCAGTACTTC. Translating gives CASSRSQAPQETQYF.

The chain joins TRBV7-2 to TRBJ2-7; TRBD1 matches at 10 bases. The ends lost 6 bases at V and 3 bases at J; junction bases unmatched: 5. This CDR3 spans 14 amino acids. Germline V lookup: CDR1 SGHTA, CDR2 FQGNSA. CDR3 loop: CASRRTGGNYEQYF. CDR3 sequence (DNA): TGTGCCAGCAGACGGACAGGGGGGAACTACGAGCAGTACTTC.

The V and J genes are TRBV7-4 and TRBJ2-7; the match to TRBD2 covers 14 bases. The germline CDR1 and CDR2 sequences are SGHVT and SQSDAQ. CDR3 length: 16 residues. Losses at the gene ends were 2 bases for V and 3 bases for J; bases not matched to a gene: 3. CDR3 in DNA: TGTGCCAGCAGCTTAACCGGGACTAGCGGGAGCTACGAGCAGTACTTC. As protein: CASSLTGTSGSYEQYF. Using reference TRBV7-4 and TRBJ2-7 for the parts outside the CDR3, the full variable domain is GAGVSQSPRYKVAKRGRDVALRCDSISGHVTLYWYRQTLGQGSEVLTYSQSDAQRDKSGRPSGRFSAERPERSVSTLKIQRTEQGDSAVYLCASSLTGTSGSYEQYFGPGTRLTVT.